Listed below are T cell receptor beta chains from one sample, sequenced in a study of tissue T cells after allogeneic stem cell transplantation. The repertoire was sequenced with immunoSEQ multiplex PCR; TCRdb's copy has only in-frame clones and lacks some. The table shows approximately 640 clones, with roughly 50% occurring only once. The sequencing here drew on blood, taken at autopsy. Source of these receptors: a male patient at least 60 years old with steroid-refractory graft-versus-host disease after an allogeneic stem cell transplant. The graft donor may have contributed some T cells. Each CDR3 is given with its conserved first and last residue. The D gene is left open where the match is weak. Clone size, where shown, is once, few, many, or a class for clones that have expanded.

TRBV19	.	TRBJ1-1	.	CASSRAMNTEAFF	TGTGCCAGTAGTAGGGCAATGAACACTGAAGCTTTCTTT
TRBV5-6	TRBD2	TRBJ2-5	.	CASRVVAGGGETQYF	TGTGCCAGCAGGGTGGTGGCCGGGGGGGGAGAGACCCAGTACTTC
TRBV19	TRBD1	TRBJ2-1	large	CASRTGPLPNNEQFF	TGTGCCAGTCGGACAGGCCCCTTACCCAACAATGAGCAGTTCTTC
TRBV14	TRBD1	TRBJ1-2	.	CASSLIGTDYGYTF	TGTGCCAGCAGCCTTATCGGGACAGACTATGGCTACACCTTC
TRBV20-1	.	TRBJ2-1	.	CSASRGNEQFF	TGCAGTGCTAGCAGGGGTAATGAGCAGTTCTTC
TRBV5-6	TRBD2	TRBJ2-5	.	CPRRLGAGGGETQYF	TGCCCCCGCCGCTTGGGGGCCGGGGGGGGAGAGACCCAGTACTTC
TRBV5-6	TRBD2	TRBJ2-5	.	CACCLGAGGGETQYF	TGTGCCTGCTGCTTGGGGGCCGGGGGGGGAGAGACCCAGTACTTC
TRBV4-3	.	TRBJ2-7	.	CASSQGEDPLYEQYF	TGCGCCAGCAGCCAAGGGGAGGACCCTCTCTACGAGCAGTACTTC
TRBV27	TRBD1	TRBJ2-7	.	CASSLGTGGVHEQYF	TGTGCCAGCAGTTTAGGGACAGGGGGCGTCCACGAGCAGTACTTC
TRBV11-2	.	TRBJ1-3	.	CASSSGAKDTIYF	TGTGCCAGCAGCTCCGGGGCTAAGGACACCATATATTTT
TRBV5-6	TRBD2	TRBJ2-5	hyperexpanded	CARSLGAGGGETQYF	TGTGCCCGCAGCTTGGGGGCCGGGGGGGGAGAGACCCAGTACTTC
TRBV4-2	.	TRBJ1-5	.	CASSPSPQASNQPQHF	TGTGCCAGCAGCCCCTCCCCACAGGCCAGCAATCAGCCCCAGCATTTT
TRBV4-3	.	TRBJ1-2	.	CASSREVQGGYGYTF	TGCGCCAGCAGCCGCGAAGTACAGGGAGGTTATGGCTACACCTTC
TRBV27	.	TRBJ1-4	few	CASRSQGLLFF	TGTGCCAGCAGATCCCAGGGGTTACTGTTTTTT
TRBV6-6	.	TRBJ2-5	.	CASSSTVQETQYF	TGTGCCAGCAGTTCCACCGTCCAAGAGACCCAGTACTTC
TRBV5-6	TRBD2	TRBJ2-5	.	CASRGGAGGGETQYF	TGCGCCAGCCGCGGGGGGGCCGGGGGGGGAGAGACCCAGTACTTC
TRBV4-3	.	TRBJ1-2	once	CASSQELQGVYGYTF	TGCGCCAGCAGCCAAGAGTTGCAGGGCGTCTATGGCTACACCTTC
TRBV27	.	TRBJ2-5	.	CASSFGIQETQYF	TGTGCCAGCAGTTTCGGCATCCAAGAGACCCAGTACTTC
TRBV11-1	TRBD1	TRBJ1-2	medium-sized	CASSLATGTAANNYGYTF	TGTGCCAGCAGCTTAGCGACCGGGACAGCGGCTAATAACTATGGCTACACCTTC
TRBV29-1	TRBD1	TRBJ1-1	large	CSVADRVFIEAFF	TGCAGCGTTGCTGACAGGGTTTTTATTGAAGCTTTCTTT
TRBV24-1	TRBD1	TRBJ2-3	.	CATSQTGGPDTQYF	TGTGCCACCAGCCAGACAGGGGGTCCAGATACGCAGTATTTT
TRBV5-6	TRBD2	TRBJ2-5	.	CASWWGAGGGETQYF	TGTGCCAGCTGGTGGGGGGCCGGGGGGGGAGAGACCCAGTACTTC
TRBV4-2	.	TRBJ2-7	.	CASSQGVDRTFSYEQYF	TGTGCCAGCAGCCAAGGGGTTGACAGGACGTTTTCATACGAGCAGTACTTC
TRBV7-7	TRBD1	TRBJ2-7	large	CASSYGQGDTYEQYF	TGTGCCAGCAGCTATGGACAGGGGGACACCTACGAGCAGTACTTC
TRBV4-3	.	TRBJ1-2	large	CASSQEEGRVDGYTF	TGCGCCAGCAGCCAAGAGGAAGGCAGGGTGGATGGCTACACCTTC
TRBV5-6	TRBD2	TRBJ2-5	.	CACRLVAGGGETQYF	TGTGCCTGCAGGTTGGTGGCCGGGGGGGGAGAGACCCAGTACTTC
TRBV7-2	.	TRBJ1-1	.	CASSLAGLGVNTEAFF	TGTGCCAGCAGCTTAGCGGGTCTAGGGGTAAACACTGAAGCTTTCTTT
TRBV11-3	.	TRBJ2-5	large	CASSPQGAGDQETQYF	TGTGCCAGCAGCCCCCAGGGGGCGGGGGACCAAGAGACCCAGTACTTC
TRBV5-6	TRBD2	TRBJ2-5	.	CACSLVAGGGETQYF	TGTGCCTGCAGCTTGGTGGCGGGGGGGGGAGAGACCCAGTACTTC
TRBV25-1	TRBD1	TRBJ1-6	.	CASTAAGTGVTPLHF	TGTGCCAGCACCGCCGCCGGGACAGGGGTAACTCCCCTCCACTTT
TRBV7-9	.	TRBJ2-2	hyperexpanded	CASSSWGNTGELFF	TGTGCCAGCAGCTCCTGGGGGAACACCGGGGAGCTGTTTTTT
TRBV5-6	TRBD2	TRBJ2-5	.	CACSLVGGGGETQYF	TGTGCCTGCAGCTTGGTGGGCGGGGGGGGAGAGACCCAGTACTTC
TRBV7-2	TRBD1	TRBJ2-7	.	CASSIERTGGTYEQYF	TGTGCCAGCAGCATAGAAAGGACAGGGGGAACCTACGAGCAGTACTTC
TRBV6-5	.	TRBJ2-7	.	CASLWSQGGSYEQYF	TGTGCCAGCCTCTGGAGCCAGGGCGGGTCCTACGAGCAGTACTTC
TRBV5-6	TRBD2	TRBJ2-5	hyperexpanded	CASSLGAGGGETQYF	TGTGCCAGCAGCTTGGGGGCCGGGGGGGGAGAGACCCAGTACTTC
TRBV10-3	TRBD1	TRBJ2-1	once	CAISGQGDRQQFF	TGTGCCATCAGTGGACAAGGGGACAGGCAACAGTTCTTC
TRBV15	.	TRBJ1-1	.	CATSRARANTEAFF	TGTGCCACCAGCAGAGCTAGAGCGAACACTGAAGCTTTCTTT
TRBV2	TRBD1	TRBJ2-3	.	CASSPGTGSTDTQYF	TGTGCCAGCAGTCCCGGGACAGGGAGCACAGATACGCAGTATTTT
TRBV7-9	.	TRBJ2-7	.	CASSPSDRVTYEQYF	TGTGCCAGCAGCCCCAGTGACAGAGTAACCTACGAGCAGTACTTC
TRBV2	.	TRBJ1-6	.	CASTGTVTSSYNSPLHF	TGTGCCAGCACTGGGACCGTTACGAGCTCCTATAATTCACCCCTCCACTTT
TRBV7-3	.	TRBJ2-7	.	CASSLFAGAYEQYF	TGTGCCAGCAGCTTATTTGCCGGGGCCTACGAGCAGTACTTC
TRBV5-6	TRBD2	TRBJ2-5	.	CASSLGAGGGETQYF	TGCGCCAGCAGCTTGGGGGCCGGGGGGGGCGAGACCCAGTACTTC
TRBV5-5	.	TRBJ2-1	.	CASSLMGVEQFF	TGTGCCAGCAGCTTGATGGGGGTTGAGCAGTTCTTC
TRBV5-6	TRBD2	TRBJ2-5	.	CASRWGAGGGETQYF	TGCGCCAGCCGCTGGGGGGCCGGGGGGGGCGAGACCCAGTACTTC
TRBV2	TRBD2	TRBJ2-3	few	CASNRGGGAVTQYF	TGTGCCAGCAATAGAGGCGGGGGGGCGGTTACGCAGTATTTT
TRBV20-1	TRBD1	TRBJ2-1	.	CSASMSGGYNEQFF	TGCAGTGCTAGTATGTCAGGGGGCTACAATGAGCAGTTCTTC
TRBV2	TRBD2	TRBJ2-3	few	CASSPGTSSTDTQYF	TGTGCCAGCAGTCCCGGGACTAGTTCCACAGATACGCAGTATTTT
TRBV4-2	.	TRBJ2-1	.	CASSHRDNEQFF	TGTGCCAGCAGCCACAGGGACAATGAGCAGTTCTTC